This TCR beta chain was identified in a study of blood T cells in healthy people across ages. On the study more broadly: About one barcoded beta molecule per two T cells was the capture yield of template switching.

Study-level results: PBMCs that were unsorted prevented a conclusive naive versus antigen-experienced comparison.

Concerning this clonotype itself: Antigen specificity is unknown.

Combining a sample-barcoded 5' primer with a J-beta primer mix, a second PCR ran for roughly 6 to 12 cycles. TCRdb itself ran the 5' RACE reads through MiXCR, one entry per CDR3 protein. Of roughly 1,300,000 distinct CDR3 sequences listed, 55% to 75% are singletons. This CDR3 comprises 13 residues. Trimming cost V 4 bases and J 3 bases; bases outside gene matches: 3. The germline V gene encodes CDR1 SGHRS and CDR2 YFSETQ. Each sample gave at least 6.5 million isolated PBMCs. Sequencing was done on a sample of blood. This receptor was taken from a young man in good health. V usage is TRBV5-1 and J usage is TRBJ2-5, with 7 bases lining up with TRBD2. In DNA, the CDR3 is TGCGCCAGCAGCATCGGGACTAAAGAGACCCAGTACTTC. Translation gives CASSIGTKETQYF.